This entry concerns a single T cell receptor (beta chain). Its antigen specificity is not known. Within one base of it there is no much larger clone, and no base qualities were kept. These data originate in a study of human T cells and chemical hapten exposure (dated by TCRdb to the early 2020s). At the level of the whole study: Libraries were pooled for sequencing, and variation in per-sample TCR yields was attributed mainly to small differences in library volumes within the pool. This study followed changes in the peripheral blood TCR repertoire in vivo during primary and secondary sensitization of alopecia patients to the hapten diphenylcyclopropenone (DPC). Each blood RNA sample was used to sequence both TCR alpha and TCR beta chains. Broad study findings and their caveats: DPC sensitization did not change the number of TCRs with a frequency above 1 in 1000, and there was no evidence of changes in global repertoire structure. After repeated subsampling, changes were observed in the strength of the expansion versus patch-test correlation and in the threshold at which the correlation became significant.

Total RNA was extracted from unfractionated whole blood collected in Tempus Blood RNA tubes. As TCR sequencing controls, about 5 healthy volunteers were used, with blood taken at day 0, 2 weeks and 6 weeks. Via the germline V gene, CDR1 is MDHEN and CDR2 SYDVKM. The germline V end is reduced by 6 bases and the J end by 4 bases; junction bases left unmatched: 4. The CDR3 runs 13 amino acids, cysteine and phenylalanine included. Only CDR3 DNA is held: 39 bases, read in frame from base 1. The library was produced with 5' RACE. Reads for this sample came from an Illumina MiSeq. During library preparation, unique molecular identifiers were attached to individual cDNA molecules so that TCRs could be counted in a quantitative, reproducible way. Per the source publication's procedure: A median of about 100,000 TCRs per sample was observed, with a range of about 20,000 to 690,600. The Decombinator software suite was used to annotate the V, J and CDR3 of the TCR reads. To make PS versus PT1 abundance plots, every sample was subsampled to the same number of TCRs (28,000). Expanded TCRs were defined as absent before sensitization and observed at least eight times at the 2-week time point. In TCRdb, the public reads were trimmed at Q25 with fastp and aligned with MiXCR, with productive beta chains retained. Each CDR3 protein gets just one entry, which takes the most common genes and DNA from the rows behind it. Here the V and J calls rest on TCRdb's processing, not on the authors' analysis. The sample table holds tens of thousands of distinct CDR3 sequences, of which approximately 16% were seen once. Over 6.5% of the sample rests with the top ten.

The chain uses TRBV28 and TRBJ1-1; 8 of the junction bases match TRBD1. The receptor was derived from a female donor in good health. The CDR3 here reads CASRKDRVTEAFF. The nucleotide sequence reads TGTGCCAGCAGGAAGGACAGGGTCACTGAAGCTTTCTTT. Supplemented by the reference TRBV28 and TRBJ1-1 proteins around the CDR3, the complete variable domain is DVKVTQSSRYLVKRTGEKVFLECVQDMDHENMFWYRQDPGLGLRLIYFSYDVKMKEKGDIPEGYSVSREKKERFSLILESASTNQTSMYLCASRKDRVTEAFFGQGTRLTVV.